Below, one T cell receptor (beta chain) is given with its context. Antigen: not known. The CDR3 extends over 15 amino acids. V was clipped by 6 bases and J by 7 bases; unmatched bases: 10. Germline V gene lookup returns CDR1 MGHDK and CDR2 SYGVNS. The PCR made use of 60 Vbeta and 13 Jbeta primers. The table came from immunoSEQ multiplex PCR; TCRdb's copy has only in-frame clones and leaves some out. The table includes 85,000 to 100,000 clones, around 81% detected once. These data are taken from a study of cytomegalovirus exposure and HLA in healthy donors. Study in general: For the approximately 400 genotyped donors, 75% to 90% fell within the Caucasian-associated ancestry cluster.

When sampled, the donors appeared nominally healthy, though they likely had unrecorded immune exposures. Whole-study findings and limits: Researchers reported that a few CMV-associated chains were confirmed in vitro as CMV antigen-specific.

This clonotype originated in a female donor in good health and CMV-seropositive. J is TRBJ2-1 and V is TRBV25-1, with 9 bases identical to TRBD1. The specimen sequenced was PBMCs. The CDR3: CASRTYRGLRNEQFF. The CDR3 bases are TGTGCCAGCAGAACCTACAGGGGGCTTAGGAATGAGCAGTTCTTC. Drawing the rest from reference TRBV25-1 and TRBJ2-1, the complete variable domain is EADIYQTPRYLVIGTGKKITLECSQTMGHDKMYWYQQDPGMELHLIHYSYGVNSTEKGDLSSESTVSRIRTEHFPLTLESARPSHTSQYLCASRTYRGLRNEQFFGPGTRLTVL.